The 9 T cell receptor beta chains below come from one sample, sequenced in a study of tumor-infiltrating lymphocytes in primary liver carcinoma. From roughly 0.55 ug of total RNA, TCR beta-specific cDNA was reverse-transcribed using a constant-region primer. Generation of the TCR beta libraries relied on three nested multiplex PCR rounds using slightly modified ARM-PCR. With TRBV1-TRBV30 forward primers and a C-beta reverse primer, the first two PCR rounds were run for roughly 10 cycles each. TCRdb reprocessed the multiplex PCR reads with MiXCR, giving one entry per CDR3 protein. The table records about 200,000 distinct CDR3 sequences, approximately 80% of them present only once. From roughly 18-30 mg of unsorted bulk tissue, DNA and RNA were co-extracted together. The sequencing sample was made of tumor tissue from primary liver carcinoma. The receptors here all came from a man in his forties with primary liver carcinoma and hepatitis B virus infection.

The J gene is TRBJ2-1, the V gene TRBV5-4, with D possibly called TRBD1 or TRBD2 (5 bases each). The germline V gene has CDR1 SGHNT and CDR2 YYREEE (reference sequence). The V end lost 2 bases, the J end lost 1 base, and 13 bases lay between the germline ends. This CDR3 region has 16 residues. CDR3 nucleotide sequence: TGTGCCAGCAGCTTTGGCAGGGAGCTTTCCTACAATGAGCAGTTCTTC. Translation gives CASSFGRELSYNEQFF.

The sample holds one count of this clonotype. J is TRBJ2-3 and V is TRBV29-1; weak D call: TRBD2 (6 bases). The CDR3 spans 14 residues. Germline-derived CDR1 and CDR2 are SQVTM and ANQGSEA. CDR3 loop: CSVGARGRPDTQYF. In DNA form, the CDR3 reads TGCAGTGTAGGGGCCAGAGGGAGGCCAGATACGCAGTATTTT.

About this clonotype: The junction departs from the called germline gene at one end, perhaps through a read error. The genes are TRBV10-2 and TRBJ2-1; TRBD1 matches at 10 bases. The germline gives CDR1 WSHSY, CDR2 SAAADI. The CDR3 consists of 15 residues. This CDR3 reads CASMYRDRGHNKQFF. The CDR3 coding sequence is TGCGCCAGCATGTACCGGGACAGGGGCCACAATAAGCAGTTTTTC.

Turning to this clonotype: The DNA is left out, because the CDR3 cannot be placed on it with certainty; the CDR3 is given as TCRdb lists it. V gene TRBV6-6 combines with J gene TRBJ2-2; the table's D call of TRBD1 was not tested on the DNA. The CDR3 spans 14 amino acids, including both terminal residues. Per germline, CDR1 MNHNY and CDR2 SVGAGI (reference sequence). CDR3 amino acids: CTISVARGSGEMFF.

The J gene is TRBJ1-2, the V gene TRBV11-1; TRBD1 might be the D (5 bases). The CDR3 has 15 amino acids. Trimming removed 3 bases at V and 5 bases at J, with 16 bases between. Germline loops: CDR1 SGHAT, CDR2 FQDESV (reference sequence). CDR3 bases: TGTGCCAGCAGCTTGGGGGACCTATGGCTGTATGGCTACACCTTC. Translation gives CASSLGDLWLYGYTF.

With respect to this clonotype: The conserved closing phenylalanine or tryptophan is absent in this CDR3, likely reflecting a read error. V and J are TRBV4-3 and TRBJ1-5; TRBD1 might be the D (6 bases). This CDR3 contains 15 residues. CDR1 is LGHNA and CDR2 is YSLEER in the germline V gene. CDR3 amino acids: CASSQDFPGDRPQHS. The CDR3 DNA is TGCGCCAGCAGTCAAGATTTCCCGGGCGACAGGCCTCAGCATTCT.

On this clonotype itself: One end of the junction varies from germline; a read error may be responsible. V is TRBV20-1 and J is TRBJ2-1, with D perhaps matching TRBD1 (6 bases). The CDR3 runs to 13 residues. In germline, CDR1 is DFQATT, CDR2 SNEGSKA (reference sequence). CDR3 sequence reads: CSAVTGTYIEQFF. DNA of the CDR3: TGCAGTGCCGTCACAGGGACCTACATTGAGCAGTTCTTC.

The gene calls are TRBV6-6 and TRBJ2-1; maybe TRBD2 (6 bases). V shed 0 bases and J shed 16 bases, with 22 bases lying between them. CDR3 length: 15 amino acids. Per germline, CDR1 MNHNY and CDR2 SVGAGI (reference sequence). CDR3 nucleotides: TGTGCCAGCAGTTACTCTGAAGAGACGGGAGATGAGGAATTCTTC. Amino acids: CASSYSEETGDEEFF.

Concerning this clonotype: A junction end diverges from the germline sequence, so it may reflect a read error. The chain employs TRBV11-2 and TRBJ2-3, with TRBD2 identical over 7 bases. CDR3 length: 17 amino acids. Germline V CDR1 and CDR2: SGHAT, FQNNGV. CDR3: CASSFDPGVTSIDTQYF. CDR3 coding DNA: TGTGCCAGCAGCTTTGATCCGGGGGTGACTAGCATAGATACTCAGTATTTT.